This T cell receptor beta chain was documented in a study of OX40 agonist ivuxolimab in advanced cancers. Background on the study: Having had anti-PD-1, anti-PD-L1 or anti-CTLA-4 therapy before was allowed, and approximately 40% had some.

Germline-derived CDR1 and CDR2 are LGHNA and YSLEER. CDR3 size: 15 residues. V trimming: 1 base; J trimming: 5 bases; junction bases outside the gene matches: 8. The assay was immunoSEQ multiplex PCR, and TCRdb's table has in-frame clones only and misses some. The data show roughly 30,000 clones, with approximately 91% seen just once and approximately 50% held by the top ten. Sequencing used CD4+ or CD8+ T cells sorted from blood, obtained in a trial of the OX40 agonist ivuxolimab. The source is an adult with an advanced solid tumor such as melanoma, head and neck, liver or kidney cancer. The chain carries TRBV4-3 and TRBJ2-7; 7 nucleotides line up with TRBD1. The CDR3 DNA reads TGCGCCAGCAGCCAAGGGACAGGAACAACCCACGAGCAGTACTTC. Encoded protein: CASSQGTGTTHEQYF.